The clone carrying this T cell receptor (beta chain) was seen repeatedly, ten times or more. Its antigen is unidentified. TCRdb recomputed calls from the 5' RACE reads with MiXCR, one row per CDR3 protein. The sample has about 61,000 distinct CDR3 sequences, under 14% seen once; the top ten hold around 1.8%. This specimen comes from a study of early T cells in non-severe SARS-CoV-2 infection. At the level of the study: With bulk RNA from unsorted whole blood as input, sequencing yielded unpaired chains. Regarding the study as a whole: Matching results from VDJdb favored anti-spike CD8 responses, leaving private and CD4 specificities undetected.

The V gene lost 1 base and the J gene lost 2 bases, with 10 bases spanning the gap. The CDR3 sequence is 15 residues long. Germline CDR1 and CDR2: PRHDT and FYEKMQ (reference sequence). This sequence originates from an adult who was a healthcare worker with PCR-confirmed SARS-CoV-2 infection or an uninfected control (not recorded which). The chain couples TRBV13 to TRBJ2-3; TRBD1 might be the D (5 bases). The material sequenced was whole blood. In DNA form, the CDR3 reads TGTGCCAGCAGCTTAGCTGGGGCCTCCACAGATACGCAGTATTTT. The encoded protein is CASSLAGASTDTQYF. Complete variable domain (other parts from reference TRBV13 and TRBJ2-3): AAGVIQSPRHLIKEKRETATLKCYPIPRHDTVYWYQQGPGQDPQFLISFYEKMQSDKGSIPDRFSAQQFSDYHSELNMSSLELGDSALYFCASSLAGASTDTQYFGPGTRLTVL.